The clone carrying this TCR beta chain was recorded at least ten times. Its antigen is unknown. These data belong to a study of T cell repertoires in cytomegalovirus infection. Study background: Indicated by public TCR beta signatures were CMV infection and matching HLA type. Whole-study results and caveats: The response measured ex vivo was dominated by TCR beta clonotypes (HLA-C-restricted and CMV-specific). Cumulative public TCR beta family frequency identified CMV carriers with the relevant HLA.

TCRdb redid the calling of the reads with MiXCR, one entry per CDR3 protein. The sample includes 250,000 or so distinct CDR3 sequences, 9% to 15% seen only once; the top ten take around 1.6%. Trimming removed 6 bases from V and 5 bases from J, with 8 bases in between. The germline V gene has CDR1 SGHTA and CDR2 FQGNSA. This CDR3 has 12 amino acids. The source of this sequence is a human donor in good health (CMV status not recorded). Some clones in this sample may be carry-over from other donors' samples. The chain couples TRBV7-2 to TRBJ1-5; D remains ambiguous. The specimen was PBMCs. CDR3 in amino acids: CASRSLDQPQHF. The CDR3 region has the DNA TGTGCCAGCAGGTCTTTGGATCAGCCCCAGCATTTT.